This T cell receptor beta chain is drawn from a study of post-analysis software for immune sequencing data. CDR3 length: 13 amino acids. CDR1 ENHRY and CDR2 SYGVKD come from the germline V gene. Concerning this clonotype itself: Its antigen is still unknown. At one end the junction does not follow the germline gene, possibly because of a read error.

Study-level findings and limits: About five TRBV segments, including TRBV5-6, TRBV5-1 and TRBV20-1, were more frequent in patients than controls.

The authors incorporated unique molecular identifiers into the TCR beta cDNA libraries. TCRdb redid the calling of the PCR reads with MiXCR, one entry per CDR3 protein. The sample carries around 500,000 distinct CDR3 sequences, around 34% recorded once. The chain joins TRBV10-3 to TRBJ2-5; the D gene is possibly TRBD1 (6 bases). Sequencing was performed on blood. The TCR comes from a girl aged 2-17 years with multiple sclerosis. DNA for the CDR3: TGTACCATCAGTGAGTCCCCAGGGGAGACCCGGTACTTC. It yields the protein CTISESPGETRYF.